The next 25 T cell receptor beta chains were all read from a single sample in a study of molecular identifiers for immune sequencing clone quantification (dated 2018 in TCRdb). The method behind the library was PCR. Sequencer: Illumina HiSeq 4000. The public reads were reanalyzed by TCRdb: fastp trimming at Q25, MiXCR alignment, in-frame beta chains only. Rows are combined by CDR3 protein, so each entry shows the most common genes and DNA. A total of around 480,000 distinct CDR3 sequences appear in this sample, roughly a fifth of them only once. The ten largest clones capture about 0.84% of the sample. Sequenced material: naive CD8+ T cells from blood, with Jurkat cell RNA spiked in. Sample cell subset or site, as interpreted from the label and publication: FACS-sorted CD8+CD4-CCR7+CD45RA+ naive T cells. These receptors all stem from a human donor in good health. Some libraries in this study had Jurkat cell RNA spiked in.

This clonotype was counted only a few times. The CDR3 nucleotides read TGCGCCAGCAGCCACGGCAGGACAGGGGGATACGAGCAGTACTTC. Residues: CASSHGRTGGYEQYF. The chain carries TRBV4-3 and TRBJ2-7; 10 positions match TRBD1. J was trimmed by 4 bases and V by 3 bases; bases with no gene match: 6. The CDR3 has 15 residues. Germline-derived CDR1 and CDR2 are LGHNA and YSLEER.

The chain couples TRBV4-3 to TRBJ2-7, with D perhaps assigned TRBD1 or TRBD2 (6 bases each). The CDR3 totals 15 residues. Deletions cut 0 bases from V and 3 bases from J, with 12 bases between. Germline V gene lookup returns CDR1 LGHNA and CDR2 YSLEER. CDR3 nucleotides: TGCGCCAGCAGCCAAGATGAGGGGGGCTACTACGAGCAGTACTTC. Translated: CASSQDEGGYYEQYF.

Comments on this clonotype: This may arise from a read error, as a much more abundant clone is one base away. The chain combines TRBV24-1 with TRBJ2-4, with D possibly being TRBD1 or TRBD2 (5 bases each). The V gene's germline CDR1 is KGHDR and CDR2 SFDVKD. V lost 7 bases to trimming and J lost 5 bases, with 11 bases between them. The CDR3 spans 13 residues. The CDR3 here is CATSGAAENIQYF. CDR3 bases: TGTGCCACCAGCGGGGCGGCGGAAAACATTCAGTACTTC.

The chain joins TRBV14 to TRBJ1-1; TRBD1 is a possible D gene (5 bases). The CDR3 is 15 residues long. Trimming pared 7 bases from V and 1 base from J, leaving 16 bases between. Germline assignment: CDR1 SGHDN and CDR2 FVKESK. The CDR3 DNA reads as TGTGCCAGCACCCTAAGTGGGGGGAGGAACACTGAAGCTTTCTTT. Translated, it gives CASTLSGGRNTEAFF.

This clonotype was found many times. The CDR3 loop is CAMAADRPAGEQYF. The CDR3, as DNA: TGTGCCATGGCGGCAGATCGGCCCGCGGGCGAGCAGTACTTC. This chain uses TRBV7-9 with TRBJ2-7; a possible D gene is TRBD2 (5 bases). Trimming pared 10 bases from V and 6 bases from J, leaving 22 bases between. CDR1 and CDR2 (germline): SEHNR, FQNEAQ (reference sequence). The CDR3 sequence is 14 residues long.

This clonotype showed up just a few times. The rearrangement links TRBV6-2 or TRBV6-3 to TRBJ1-5; D is possibly TRBD1 (5 bases). The CDR3 contains 18 residues. The ends were cut back, 2 bases at V and 0 bases at J, with 17 bases in the middle. Germline assignment: CDR1 MNHEY and CDR2 SVGEGT. The CDR3 region has the DNA TGTGCCAGCAGTTACCCCAGGGCAGAATCTCATAGCAATCAGCCCCAGCATTTT. It specifies CASSYPRAESHSNQPQHF.

The chain carries TRBV11-2 and TRBJ2-7, with D uncertain. V lost 5 bases and J lost 6, with 8 bases in between. Looked up from germline, CDR1 is SGHAT and CDR2 is FQNNGV. The length of the CDR3 is 11 residues. CDR3 sequence: CASSNSPEQYF. In DNA form, the CDR3 reads TGTGCCAGCAGCAATTCCCCCGAGCAGTACTTC. The full variable domain, in which reference TRBV11-2 and TRBJ2-7 provide the parts outside the CDR3, is EAGVAQSPRYKIIEKRQSVAFWCNPISGHATLYWYQQILGQGPKLLIQFQNNGVVDDSQLPKDRFSAERLKGVDSTLKIQPAKLEDSAVYLCASSNSPEQYFGPGTRLTVT.

A few counts support this clonotype. The rearrangement links TRBV6-5 to TRBJ2-7; no clear D gene. The CDR3 contains 14 residues. Trimming took 2 bases from V and 2 from J, leaving 10 bases between them. Germline CDR1 MNHEY, CDR2 SVGAGI. The CDR3 DNA reads as TGTGCCAGCAGTTACAGGGCCTTACCCTACGAGCAGTACTTC. Protein product: CASSYRALPYEQYF.

Of note for this clonotype: Likely a read error: the CDR3 ends without its conserved phenylalanine or tryptophan. The DNA for the CDR3 is TGTGCCAGCAGTTTTAGCGGGATCTACAATGAGCAGTTCGTC. Encoded protein: CASSFSGIYNEQFV. The chain uses TRBV28 and TRBJ2-1, with TRBD2 matching 8 bases. Germline assignment: CDR1 MDHEN and CDR2 SYDVKM. This CDR3 region has 14 residues. V lost 3 bases, J lost 3 bases, and 1 base stayed unmatched.

This clonotype was picked up many times. V and J are TRBV29-1 and TRBJ1-2; 8 positions match TRBD1. The CDR3 runs 14 residues. The V segment lost 1 base and the J segment 4 bases; nucleotides outside the gene matches: 5. Germline CDR1 is SQVTM and CDR2 is ANQGSEA. Here the CDR3 reads CSVEVMDRVYGYTF. The CDR3 bases are TGCAGCGTTGAAGTGATGGACAGGGTCTATGGCTACACCTTC.

V is TRBV19 and J is TRBJ2-3, with 14 bases lining up with TRBD2. This CDR3 contains 15 residues. The germline CDR1 and CDR2 sequences are LNHDA and SQIVND (reference sequence). J gave up 6 bases and V 6 bases, and 5 bases lay outside the gene matches. For the CDR3, the DNA is TGTGCCAGTAGACTGACTAGCGGGGGGGGGGATACGCAGTATTTT. It encodes CASRLTSGGGDTQYF.

The chain combines TRBV5-6 with TRBJ2-7; 10 bases are shared with TRBD1. CDR3 length: 16 amino acids. V lost 4 bases to trimming and J lost 4 bases; unmatched junction nucleotides: 11. Germline V gene data show CDR1 as SGHDT and CDR2 as YYEEEE. CDR3 amino acids: CASSPKPGQGLYEQYF. DNA for the CDR3: TGTGCCAGCAGCCCAAAACCGGGACAGGGGTTATACGAGCAGTACTTC. Using reference TRBV5-6 and TRBJ2-7 for the parts outside the CDR3, the full variable domain is DAGVTQSPTHLIKTRGQQVTLRCSPKSGHDTVSWYQQALGQGPQFIFQYYEEEERQRGNFPDRFSGHQFPNYSSELNVNALLLGDSALYLCASSPKPGQGLYEQYFGPGTRLTVT.

This clonotype was observed at least ten times. The chain uses TRBV20-1 and TRBJ2-3; 10 positions match TRBD2. This CDR3 has 15 residues. V shed 3 bases and J 5 bases; nucleotides not matched to a gene: 8. Looked up from germline, CDR1 is DFQATT and CDR2 is SNEGSKA (reference sequence). The CDR3: CSARPQREGGDTQYF. Here the CDR3 DNA reads TGCAGTGCTAGGCCCCAGCGGGAGGGGGGAGATACGCAGTATTTT.

This clonotype was observed at least ten times. The V and J genes are TRBV19 and TRBJ2-7; D may be TRBD1 (6 bases). CDR1 is LNHDA, CDR2 SQIVND, per germline (reference sequence). Trimming took 3 bases from V and 2 from J, leaving 11 bases between them. This CDR3 has 14 residues. The CDR3, as DNA: TGTGCCAGTAGTATCGGGACAAGAGCCTACGAGCAGTACTTC. Protein sequence: CASSIGTRAYEQYF.

This clonotype was picked up many times. The CDR3 sequence: CSARLAGSTDTQYF. The DNA of the CDR3 is TGCAGCGCCCGACTAGCGGGGAGCACAGATACGCAGTATTTT. The chain uses TRBV29-1 and TRBJ2-3; the match to TRBD2 covers 11 bases. The CDR3 spans 14 residues. Trimming cost V 7 bases and J 0 bases; bases outside gene matches: 3. The germline V gene encodes CDR1 SQVTM and CDR2 ANQGSEA.

Concerning this clonotype: A much larger clone sits a single nucleotide away, making a read error possible. Here the CDR3 omits its conserved ending phenylalanine or tryptophan, so a read error is the likely source. The rearrangement uses TRBV7-9 and TRBJ1-1; no definite D call. This CDR3 is 12 amino acids long. Trimming removed 2 bases from V and 7 bases from J, with 8 bases in between. Germline CDR1 is SEHNR and CDR2 is FQNEAQ (reference sequence). CDR3 nucleotides: TGTGCCAGCAGCTTACTATCCGTTGAAGCTTTCTGT. It encodes CASSLLSVEAFC.

Note on this clonotype: In this CDR3 the conserved last residue, phenylalanine or tryptophan, is missing, so a read error is likely. The J gene is TRBJ2-7, the V gene TRBV7-9; the D gene is possibly TRBD1 (7 bases). V was shortened by 10 bases and J by 4 bases, with 17 bases between the two germline ends. The CDR3 runs to 13 residues. Germline V gives CDR1 SEHNR, CDR2 FQNEAQ (reference sequence). Here the CDR3 reads CATSGGTRYEQYL. Here the CDR3 DNA reads TGTGCCACCTCAGGGGGGACCCGGTACGAGCAGTACCTC.

This clonotype was seen only a few times. J is TRBJ2-5 and V is TRBV3-1; 7 nucleotides line up with TRBD2. The V gene end was trimmed by 0 bases and the J gene end by 0 bases; junction bases not matched to a gene: 10. The CDR3 has 18 amino acids. The germline gives CDR1 LGHDT, CDR2 YNNKEL (reference sequence). CDR3 sequence: CASSQERGLAAYQETQYF. The CDR3 region has the DNA TGTGCCAGCAGCCAAGAAAGAGGGCTAGCGGCCTACCAAGAGACCCAGTACTTC.

This chain connects TRBV9 to TRBJ2-2, with D possibly being TRBD1 or TRBD2 (5 bases each). The germline V gene encodes CDR1 SGDLS and CDR2 YYNGEE. V lost 3 bases, J lost 4 bases, and 19 bases lay in between. The CDR3 is 17 residues long. The CDR3 DNA sequence: TGTGCCAGCAGCGCCCCATCCGGGACGACGGGCACCGGGGAGCTGTTTTTT. This gives the protein CASSAPSGTTGTGELFF.

This clonotype showed up just a few times. The chain uses TRBV27 and TRBJ2-3; TRBD2 matches at 15 bases. Germline lookup yields CDR1 MNHEY and CDR2 SMNVEV (reference sequence). V lost 6 bases and J lost 3; bases outside the gene matches: 4. The CDR3 is made up of 16 amino acids. The CDR3 region has the DNA TGTGCCAGCAGACCTGGGACTAGCGGGAGGACAGATACGCAGTATTTT. This sequence encodes CASRPGTSGRTDTQYF.

Concerning this clonotype: Since the CDR3 does not end with the conserved phenylalanine or tryptophan, this likely comes from a read error. The V call is TRBV12-3 or TRBV12-4, the J call TRBJ2-5; 9 bases line up with TRBD1. J lost 1 base, V lost 6 bases, and 3 bases had no gene match. This CDR3 comprises 14 residues. For the CDR3, the DNA is TGTGCCAGCAGCCCGGGACAGGGCCAAGAGACCCAGTACTTA. It encodes CASSPGQGQETQYL.

This clonotype was detected many times. The chain has TRBV5-1 and TRBJ2-5, with 8 bases identical to TRBD1. V lost 4 bases and J lost 1; bases outside the gene matches: 3. The CDR3 runs 14 residues. Germline CDR1 SGHRS, CDR2 YFSETQ. The CDR3 DNA reads as TGCGCCAGCAGCCAAACAGGGGGCCAAGAGACCCAGTACTTC. Protein sequence: CASSQTGGQETQYF. Variable domain in full (rest from reference TRBV5-1 and TRBJ2-5): KAGVTQTPRYLIKTRGQQVTLSCSPISGHRSVSWYQQTPGQGLQFLFEYFSETQRNKGNFPGRFSGRQFSNSRSEMNVSTLELGDSALYLCASSQTGGQETQYFGPGTRLLVL.

The rearrangement links TRBV28 to TRBJ1-5; D remains ambiguous. Germline CDR1 and CDR2: MDHEN and SYDVKM. V shed 4 bases and J shed 5 bases, with 21 bases lying between them. CDR3 size: 17 residues. This CDR3 reads CASSSEIVYKKDQPQHF. CDR3 nucleotides: TGTGCCAGCAGTTCTGAGATCGTATACAAGAAGGATCAGCCCCAGCATTTT.

This chain uses TRBV7-6 with TRBJ2-1, with TRBD2 identical over 12 bases. Trimming took 2 bases from V and 7 from J; bases not matched to a gene: 9. The CDR3 runs to 17 residues. Germline V lookup: CDR1 SGHVS, CDR2 FNYEAQ. The CDR3 nucleotides read TGTGCCAGCAGCTTAACTCTTTCTAGCGGGAGGGGAAATGAGCAGTTCTTC. Translating gives CASSLTLSSGRGNEQFF.

Many counts were recorded for this clonotype. The chain is built from TRBV20-1 and TRBJ2-4, with D possibly being TRBD1 or TRBD2 (5 bases each). The germline V gene encodes CDR1 DFQATT and CDR2 SNEGSKA (reference sequence). The CDR3 is made up of 13 amino acids. V lost 4 bases, J lost 5 bases, and 12 bases lay in between. This chain's CDR3 is CSATPRGQNIQYF. As DNA, the CDR3 is TGCAGTGCTACCCCGAGGGGCCAAAACATTCAGTACTTC.